This entry lists 9 T cell receptor beta chains sequenced from one sample in a study of blood T cell repertoires in COVID-19. TCRdb's copy holds only in-frame clones and misses some; the assay was immunoSEQ multiplex PCR. The table includes hundreds of thousands of clones, approximately 80% detected once. Sequenced input: peripheral blood. Receptor source: a man aged 40-55 years with acute or convalescent COVID-19.

This chain uses TRBV27 with TRBJ2-1, with 10 bases fitting TRBD1. CDR3 length: 15 residues. Per germline, CDR1 MNHEY and CDR2 SMNVEV (reference sequence). Trimming removed 5 bases from V and 3 bases from J; junction bases left unmatched: 4. The CDR3: CASSGRDRGYNEQFF. Written as DNA, the CDR3 is TGTGCCAGCAGTGGCCGGGACAGGGGCTACAATGAGCAGTTCTTC.

The chain links TRBV29-1 to TRBJ1-1; D possibly corresponds to TRBD1 (6 bases). The CDR3 loop spans 14 amino acids. Deletions cut 4 bases from V and 3 bases from J, with 15 bases between. The germline V gene has CDR1 SQVTM and CDR2 ANQGSEA. DNA for the CDR3: TGCAGCGTTGGAAGGGGAGGGGGACACACTGAAGCTTTCTTT. It specifies CSVGRGGGHTEAFF.

V is TRBV28 and J is TRBJ1-5, with 9 bases lining up with TRBD1. The junction had 16 bases not matched to a gene; V was cut back by 7 bases and J by 0 bases. The germline V gene encodes CDR1 MDHEN and CDR2 SYDVKM. This CDR3 is built from 19 residues. This CDR3 is CASTSLRGQGYYSNQPQHF. CDR3 nucleotides: TGTGCCAGCACCAGCCTGAGGGGACAGGGATATTATAGCAATCAGCCCCAGCATTTT.

The chain couples TRBV6-5 to TRBJ2-3; a possible D gene is TRBD2 (7 bases). The germline gives CDR1 MNHEY, CDR2 SVGAGI. This CDR3 is built from 14 residues. The V and J ends lost 7 bases and 1 base respectively, with 12 bases between them. CDR3 nucleotides: TGTGCCAGCAATCTAGGGGGGGGCACAGATACGCAGTATTTT. Protein sequence: CASNLGGGTDTQYF.

The chain's CDR3 is CASSFGGGSNQPQHF. Written as DNA, the CDR3 is TGCGCCAGCAGCTTTGGGGGAGGTAGCAATCAGCCCCAGCATTTT. The chain links TRBV5-1 to TRBJ1-5; possible D gene TRBD1, 5 bases. Germline CDR1 SGHRS, CDR2 YFSETQ. V was clipped by 2 bases and J by 0 bases, with 9 bases between them. CDR3 length: 15 amino acids.

The chain is built from TRBV19 and TRBJ2-7; 13 bases fit TRBD2. This CDR3 is 15 amino acids long. The ends lost 3 bases at V and 4 bases at J; junction bases unmatched: 3. Germline loops: CDR1 LNHDA, CDR2 SQIVND (reference sequence). DNA for the CDR3: TGTGCCAGTAGTATTACGACTAGCGGGAGGTACGAGCAGTACTTC. Encoded protein: CASSITTSGRYEQYF.

There are a few counts of this clone. V and J are TRBV7-6 and TRBJ2-7, with D perhaps matching TRBD2 (5 bases). The CDR3 totals 12 residues. V was clipped by 4 bases and J by 4 bases, with 8 bases between them. Germline V gene sequence: CDR1 SGHVS, CDR2 FNYEAQ. CDR3 sequence reads: CASSYTGYEQYF. The CDR3 DNA reads as TGTGCCAGCAGCTACACGGGATACGAGCAGTACTTC.

This clone has a count of ten or more. V usage is TRBV19 and J usage is TRBJ2-2; 12 positions agree with TRBD1. This CDR3 region has 16 residues. Germline V CDR1 and CDR2: LNHDA, SQIVND (reference sequence). With V trimmed by 4 bases and J by 7 bases, 7 bases remained unmatched. The CDR3 nucleotides are TGTGCCAGTAGTACTGAGGGACAGGGGGCAGGCGGGGAGCTGTTTTTT. Its protein is CASSTEGQGAGGELFF.

V gene TRBV5-1 combines with J gene TRBJ1-2; TRBD1 matches at 9 bases. The V gene's germline CDR1 is SGHRS and CDR2 YFSETQ. Trimming cost V 4 bases and J 8 bases; bases outside gene matches: 9. The CDR3 extends over 14 amino acids. In DNA form, the CDR3 reads TGCGCCAGCAGCCCCAGGGACAGGGCGGGAGGCTACACCTTC. Its protein is CASSPRDRAGGYTF.